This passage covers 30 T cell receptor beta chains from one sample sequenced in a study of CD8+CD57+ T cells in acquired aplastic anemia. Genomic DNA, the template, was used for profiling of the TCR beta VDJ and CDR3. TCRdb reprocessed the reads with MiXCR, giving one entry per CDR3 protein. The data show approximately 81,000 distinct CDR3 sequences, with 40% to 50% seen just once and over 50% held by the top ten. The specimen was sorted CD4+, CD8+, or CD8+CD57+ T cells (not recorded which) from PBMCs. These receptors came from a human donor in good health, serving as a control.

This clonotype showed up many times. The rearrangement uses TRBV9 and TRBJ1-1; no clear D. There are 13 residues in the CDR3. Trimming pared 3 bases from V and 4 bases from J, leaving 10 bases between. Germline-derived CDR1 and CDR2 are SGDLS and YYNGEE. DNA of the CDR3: TGTGCCAGCAGCGCAGACGAGTTCACTGAAGCTTTCTTT. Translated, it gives CASSADEFTEAFF.

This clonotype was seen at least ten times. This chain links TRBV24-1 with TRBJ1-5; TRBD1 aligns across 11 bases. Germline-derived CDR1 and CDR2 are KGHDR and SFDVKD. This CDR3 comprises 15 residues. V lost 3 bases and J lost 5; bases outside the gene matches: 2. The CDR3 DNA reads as TGTGCCACCAGTGATGGACAGGGGGCCGATCAGCCCCAGCATTTT. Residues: CATSDGQGADQPQHF.

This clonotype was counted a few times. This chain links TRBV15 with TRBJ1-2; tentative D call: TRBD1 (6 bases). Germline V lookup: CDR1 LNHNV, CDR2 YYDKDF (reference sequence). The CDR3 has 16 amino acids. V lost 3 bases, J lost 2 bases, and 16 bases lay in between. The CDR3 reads CATSSVAGGENYGYTF. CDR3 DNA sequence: TGTGCCACCAGCAGCGTAGCCGGGGGCGAGAACTATGGCTACACCTTC.

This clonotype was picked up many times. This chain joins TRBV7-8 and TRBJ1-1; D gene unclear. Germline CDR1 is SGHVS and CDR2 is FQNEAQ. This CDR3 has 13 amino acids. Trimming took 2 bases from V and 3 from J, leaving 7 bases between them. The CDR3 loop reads CASSLQAYTEAFF. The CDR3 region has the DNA TGTGCCAGCAGCTTACAGGCGTACACTGAAGCTTTCTTT.

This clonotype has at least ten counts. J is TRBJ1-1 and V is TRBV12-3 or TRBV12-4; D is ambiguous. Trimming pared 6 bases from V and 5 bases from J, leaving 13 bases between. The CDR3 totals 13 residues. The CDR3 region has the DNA TGTGCCAGCAGCCTAGCGGGTGAGACTGAAGCTTTCTTT. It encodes CASSLAGETEAFF.

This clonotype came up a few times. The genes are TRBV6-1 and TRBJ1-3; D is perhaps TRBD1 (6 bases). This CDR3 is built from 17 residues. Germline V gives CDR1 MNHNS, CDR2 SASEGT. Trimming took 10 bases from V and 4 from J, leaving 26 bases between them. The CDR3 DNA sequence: TGTGCCAACACAGCAGGGGCGTATTTGGGAGCGGGAAACACCATATATTTT. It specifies CANTAGAYLGAGNTIYF.

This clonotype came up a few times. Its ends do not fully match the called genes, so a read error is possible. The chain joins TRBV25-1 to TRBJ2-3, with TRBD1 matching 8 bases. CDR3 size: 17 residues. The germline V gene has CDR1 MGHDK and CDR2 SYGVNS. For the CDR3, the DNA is TGCGCCAGCAGCCAAGTATCCAGGGGGCCCGAATGGGATACGCAGTATTTT. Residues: CASSQVSRGPEWDTQYF.

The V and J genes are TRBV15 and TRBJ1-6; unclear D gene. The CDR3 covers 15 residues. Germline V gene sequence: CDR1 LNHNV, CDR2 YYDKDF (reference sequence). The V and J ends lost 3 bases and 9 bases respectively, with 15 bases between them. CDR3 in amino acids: CATSSSSTWTSPLHF. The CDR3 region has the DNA TGTGCCACCAGCAGTTCGTCGACCTGGACTTCACCCCTCCACTTT.

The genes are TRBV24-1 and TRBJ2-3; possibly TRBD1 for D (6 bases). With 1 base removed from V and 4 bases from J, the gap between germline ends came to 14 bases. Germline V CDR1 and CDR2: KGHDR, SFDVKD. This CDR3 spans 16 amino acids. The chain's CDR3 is CATSDLGQGWADTQYF. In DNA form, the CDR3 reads TGTGCCACCAGTGATTTAGGGCAGGGGTGGGCAGATACGCAGTATTTT.

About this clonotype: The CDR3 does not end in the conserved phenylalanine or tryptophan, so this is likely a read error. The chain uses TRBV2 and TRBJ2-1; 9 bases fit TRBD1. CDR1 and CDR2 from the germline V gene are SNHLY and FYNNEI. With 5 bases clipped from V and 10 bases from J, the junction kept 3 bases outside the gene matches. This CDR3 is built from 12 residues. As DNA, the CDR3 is TGTGCCAGCAGTTACAGGGGGCTGGAGCAGTTCCTC. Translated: CASSYRGLEQFL.

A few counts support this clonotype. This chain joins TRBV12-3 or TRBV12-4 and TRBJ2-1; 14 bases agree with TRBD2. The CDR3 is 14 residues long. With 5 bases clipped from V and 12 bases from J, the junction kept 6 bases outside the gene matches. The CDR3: CASSPTSGGAGQFF. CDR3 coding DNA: TGTGCCAGCAGTCCGACTAGCGGGGGGGCCGGGCAGTTCTTC.

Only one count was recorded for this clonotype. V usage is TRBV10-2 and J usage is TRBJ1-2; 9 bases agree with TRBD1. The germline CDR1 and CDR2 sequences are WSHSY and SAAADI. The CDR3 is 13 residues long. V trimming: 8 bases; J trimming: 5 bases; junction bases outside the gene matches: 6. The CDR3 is CASRTGEDYGYTF. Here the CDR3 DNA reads TGCGCCAGCCGGACAGGGGAGGATTATGGCTACACCTTC.

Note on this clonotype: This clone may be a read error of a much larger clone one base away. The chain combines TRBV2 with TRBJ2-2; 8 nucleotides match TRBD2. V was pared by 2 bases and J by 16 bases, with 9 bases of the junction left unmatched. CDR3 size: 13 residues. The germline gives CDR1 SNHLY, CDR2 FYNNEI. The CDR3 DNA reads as TGTGCCAGCAGTGAATCTGGCGGCGGGGGGCCGTTTTTT. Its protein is CASSESGGGGPFF.

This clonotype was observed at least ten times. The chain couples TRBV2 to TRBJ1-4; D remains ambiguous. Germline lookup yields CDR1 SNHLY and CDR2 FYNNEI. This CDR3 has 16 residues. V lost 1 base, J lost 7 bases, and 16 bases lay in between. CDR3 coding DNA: TGTGCCAGCAGTGAAGACTCATCCGCCGTTAGTGAAAAACTGTTTTTT. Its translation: CASSEDSSAVSEKLFF.

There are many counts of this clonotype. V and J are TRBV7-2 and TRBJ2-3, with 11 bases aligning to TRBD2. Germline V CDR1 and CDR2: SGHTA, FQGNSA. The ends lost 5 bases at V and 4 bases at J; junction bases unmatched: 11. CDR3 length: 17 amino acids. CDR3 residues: CASSLYSLAGGADTQYF. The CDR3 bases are TGTGCCAGCAGCCTCTACTCCTTAGCGGGAGGGGCAGATACGCAGTATTTT.

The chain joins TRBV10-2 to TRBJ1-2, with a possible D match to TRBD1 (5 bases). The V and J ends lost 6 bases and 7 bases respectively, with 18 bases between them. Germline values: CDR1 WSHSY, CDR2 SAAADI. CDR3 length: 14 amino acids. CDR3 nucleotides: TGCGCCAGCAGGCCGGTCGTTGGGGCGCGTGGCTACACCTTC. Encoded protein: CASRPVVGARGYTF.

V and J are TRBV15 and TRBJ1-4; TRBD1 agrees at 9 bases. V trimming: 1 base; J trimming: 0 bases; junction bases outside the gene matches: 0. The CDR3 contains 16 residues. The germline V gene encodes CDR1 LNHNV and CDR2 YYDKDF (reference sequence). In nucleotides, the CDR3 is TGTGCCACCAGCAGAGGGGACAGGGCAACTAATGAAAAACTGTTTTTT. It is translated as CATSRGDRATNEKLFF.

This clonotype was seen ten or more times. The CDR3 sequence: CSVVWGAGGELFF. The CDR3 DNA is TGCAGCGTTGTTTGGGGGGCTGGCGGGGAGCTGTTTTTT. This rearrangement joins TRBV29-1 to TRBJ2-2; possibly TRBD1 or TRBD2 for D (6 bases each). V lost 4 bases, J lost 7 bases, and 13 bases lay in between. Germline V gene sequence: CDR1 SQVTM, CDR2 ANQGSEA. The CDR3 is 13 amino acids.

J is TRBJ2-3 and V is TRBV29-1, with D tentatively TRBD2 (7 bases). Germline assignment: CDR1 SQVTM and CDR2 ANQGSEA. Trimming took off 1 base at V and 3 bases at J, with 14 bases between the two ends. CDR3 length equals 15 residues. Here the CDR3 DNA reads TGCAGCGTTGAAGTGGCGGGGGCAGGGACAGATACGCAGTATTTT. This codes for CSVEVAGAGTDTQYF.

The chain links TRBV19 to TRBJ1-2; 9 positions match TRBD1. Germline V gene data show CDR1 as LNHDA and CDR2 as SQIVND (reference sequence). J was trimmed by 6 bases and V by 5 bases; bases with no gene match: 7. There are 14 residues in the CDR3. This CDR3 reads CASSSDRGRHGYTF. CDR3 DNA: TGTGCCAGTAGTTCAGACAGGGGGAGGCATGGCTACACCTTC.

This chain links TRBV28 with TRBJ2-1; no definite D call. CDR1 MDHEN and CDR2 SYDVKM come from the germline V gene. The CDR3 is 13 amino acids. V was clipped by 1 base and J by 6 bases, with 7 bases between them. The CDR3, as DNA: TGTGCCAGCAGTTTATCCAGTATCAATGAGCAGTTCTTC. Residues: CASSLSSINEQFF.

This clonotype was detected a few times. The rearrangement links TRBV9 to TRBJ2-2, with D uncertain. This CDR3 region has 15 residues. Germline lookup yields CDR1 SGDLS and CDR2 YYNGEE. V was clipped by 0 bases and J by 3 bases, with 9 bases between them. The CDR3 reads CASSVDGQHTGELFF. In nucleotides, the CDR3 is TGTGCCAGCAGCGTAGATGGGCAGCACACCGGGGAGCTGTTTTTT.

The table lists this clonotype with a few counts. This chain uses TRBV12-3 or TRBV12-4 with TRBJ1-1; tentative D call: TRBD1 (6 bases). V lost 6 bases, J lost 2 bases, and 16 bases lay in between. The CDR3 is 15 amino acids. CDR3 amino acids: CASSLSGGRNTEAFF. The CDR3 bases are TGTGCCAGCAGCCTCTCCGGGGGGCGAAACACTGAAGCTTTCTTT.

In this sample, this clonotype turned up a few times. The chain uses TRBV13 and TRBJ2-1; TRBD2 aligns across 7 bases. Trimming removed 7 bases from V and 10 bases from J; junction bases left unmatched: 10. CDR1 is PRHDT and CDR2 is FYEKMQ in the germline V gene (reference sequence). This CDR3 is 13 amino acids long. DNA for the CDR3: TGTGCCAGCACCCCCGGTTCGGGGGGAGAGCAGTTCTTC. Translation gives CASTPGSGGEQFF.

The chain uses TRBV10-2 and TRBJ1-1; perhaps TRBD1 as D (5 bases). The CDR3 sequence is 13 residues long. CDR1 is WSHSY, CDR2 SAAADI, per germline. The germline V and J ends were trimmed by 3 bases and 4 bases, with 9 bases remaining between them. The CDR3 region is CASSERGATEAFF. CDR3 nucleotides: TGCGCCAGCAGTGAAAGGGGAGCCACTGAAGCTTTCTTT.

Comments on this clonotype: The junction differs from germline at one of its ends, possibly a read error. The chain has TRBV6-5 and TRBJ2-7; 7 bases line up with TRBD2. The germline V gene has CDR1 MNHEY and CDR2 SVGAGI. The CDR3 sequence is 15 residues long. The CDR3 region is CASSYGGGVWDERYF. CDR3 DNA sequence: TGTGCCAGCAGTTACGGGGGGGGAGTTTGGGACGAGCGGTACTTT.

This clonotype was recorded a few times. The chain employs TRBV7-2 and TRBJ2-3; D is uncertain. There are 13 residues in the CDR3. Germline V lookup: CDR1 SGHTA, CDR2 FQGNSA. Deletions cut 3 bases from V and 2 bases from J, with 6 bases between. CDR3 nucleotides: TGTGCCAGCAGCTTGGGGTTCACAGATACGCAGTATTTT. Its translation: CASSLGFTDTQYF. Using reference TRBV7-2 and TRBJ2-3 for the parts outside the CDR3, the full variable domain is GAGVSQSPSNKVTEKGKDVELRCDPISGHTALYWYRQSLGQGLEFLIYFQGNSAPDKSGLPSDRFSAERTGGSVSTLTIQRTQQEDSAVYLCASSLGFTDTQYFGPGTRLTVL.

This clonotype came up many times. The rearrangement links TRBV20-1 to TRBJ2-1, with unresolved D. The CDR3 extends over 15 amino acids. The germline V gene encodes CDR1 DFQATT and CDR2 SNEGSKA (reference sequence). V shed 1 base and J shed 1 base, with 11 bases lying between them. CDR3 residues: CSARGPLGSYNEQFF. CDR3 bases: TGCAGTGCTAGAGGGCCGCTAGGGTCCTACAATGAGCAGTTCTTC.

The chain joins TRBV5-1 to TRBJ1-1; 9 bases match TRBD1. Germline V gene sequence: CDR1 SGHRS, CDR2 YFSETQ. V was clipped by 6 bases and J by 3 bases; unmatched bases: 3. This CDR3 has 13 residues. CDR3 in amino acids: CASNRDRDTEAFF. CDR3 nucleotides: TGCGCCAGCAACCGGGACAGGGACACTGAAGCTTTCTTT.

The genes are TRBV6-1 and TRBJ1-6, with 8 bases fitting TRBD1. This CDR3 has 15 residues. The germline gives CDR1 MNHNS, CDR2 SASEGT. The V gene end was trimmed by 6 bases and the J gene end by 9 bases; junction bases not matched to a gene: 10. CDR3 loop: CASRSQGASGSPLHF. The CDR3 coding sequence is TGTGCCAGCAGGTCCCAGGGGGCGAGTGGTTCACCCCTCCACTTT.